This T cell receptor beta chain was identified during a study of blood T cell repertoires in COVID-19 (dated by TCRdb to 2020 to 2022). With respect to the entire study: Samples covering the acute and convalescent phases of COVID-19 were provided by collaborators in the United States, Italy and Spain. Subjects who had been exposed to COVID-19, were actively infected with it, or had recovered from it provided the deeply sampled blood TCRbeta repertoires that made up the dataset. Samples were obtained from the ongoing ImmuneRACE study (first 160 participants) and from 1,000 to 1,500 subjects provided by 6 global collaborators. A de-identified subject ID, COVID-19 status, age in years and sex were almost always included in the sample metadata. A freely available public database, intended as a resource for researchers studying the immune response to SARS-CoV-2, is where the repertoires were released. HLA class I and class II types, where available, came from metadata supplied by the sample provider rather than from assay-based typing. The material from the prospective study consisted of cDNA or gDNA derived from T cells, B-cell-depleted T cells, or PBMCs.

The collaborating institutions used their own protocols to collect whole blood in K2EDTA tubes. For TCRbeta analysis, collaborator samples were shipped as frozen whole blood, as isolated PBMCs, or as DNA extracted from either sample type. What the research found in general, with its limitations: How much clinical and demographic metadata was included differed by source and by participant, and the metadata was provided uncurated.

Trimming takes 5 bases from V and 8 bases from J, and the germline ends sit 11 bases apart. From its cysteine to its phenylalanine, the CDR3 spans 12 amino acids. Only the CDR3 DNA stays, 36 bases, in frame from base 1. According to the germline V gene, CDR1 reads KGHDR and CDR2 reads SFDVKD. Concerning this clone itself: No antigen is known for it. Base qualities are not at hand, and no much larger clone is one base apart.

The immunoSEQ Assay, a bias-controlled multiplex PCR, was used to amplify TCRbeta CDR3 regions from genomic DNA. Per the original workflow: The number of nucleated cells in each sample was estimated from the amplification of reference gene primers within the assay. Sequence reads were collapsed and filtered to measure the absolute abundance of every unique TCRbeta CDR3 rearrangement. For each sample, productive Simpson clonality was calculated as the square root of Simpson's diversity index across productive rearrangements. The table was pulled from immuneACCESS by TCRdb, which kept in-frame rearrangements only. Such tables lose some clones; where checked, under half of the loss comes from unresolved V genes, and the rest has no known cause. V and J calls and clone size come straight from that table; D and trimming were deduced from the DNA. For this sample the table gives about 86,000 clones, of which approximately 80% were detected only once. The top ten clones comprise roughly 30% of the sample.

This receptor was identified in a woman at least 80 years old with active or convalescent COVID-19. The V gene is TRBV24-1 and the J gene is TRBJ1-2; TRBD1 is perhaps the D gene, given 5 matching bases. Sequencing used peripheral blood. The CDR3: CATSADSRGYTF. The DNA sequence reads TGTGCCACCAGTGCCGACAGCCGCGGCTACACCTTC.